Here is one T cell receptor beta chain with its context. The junction departs from the called germline gene at one end, perhaps through a read error. The sample belongs to a study of breast tumors, draining lymph nodes, adjacent tissues. Samples came from axillary lymph nodes draining the breast cancer. A single record per CDR3 protein comes from TCRdb applying MiXCR to the multiplex PCR reads. Among about 220,000 distinct CDR3 sequences listed, less than 35% were seen once. This sequence was found in a female donor with breast cancer. Some clones in this sample may be carry-over from other donors' samples. The sequencing input was axillary lymph node tissue.

CDR3 in amino acids: CASSQTWAGMNF. The CDR3 DNA is TGTGCCAGCAGCCAAACCTGGGCTGGGATGAATTTT. The rearrangement joins TRBV7-2 to TRBJ1-3; no clear D gene. Germline CDR1 SGHTA, CDR2 FQGNSA. The CDR3 runs 12 residues.